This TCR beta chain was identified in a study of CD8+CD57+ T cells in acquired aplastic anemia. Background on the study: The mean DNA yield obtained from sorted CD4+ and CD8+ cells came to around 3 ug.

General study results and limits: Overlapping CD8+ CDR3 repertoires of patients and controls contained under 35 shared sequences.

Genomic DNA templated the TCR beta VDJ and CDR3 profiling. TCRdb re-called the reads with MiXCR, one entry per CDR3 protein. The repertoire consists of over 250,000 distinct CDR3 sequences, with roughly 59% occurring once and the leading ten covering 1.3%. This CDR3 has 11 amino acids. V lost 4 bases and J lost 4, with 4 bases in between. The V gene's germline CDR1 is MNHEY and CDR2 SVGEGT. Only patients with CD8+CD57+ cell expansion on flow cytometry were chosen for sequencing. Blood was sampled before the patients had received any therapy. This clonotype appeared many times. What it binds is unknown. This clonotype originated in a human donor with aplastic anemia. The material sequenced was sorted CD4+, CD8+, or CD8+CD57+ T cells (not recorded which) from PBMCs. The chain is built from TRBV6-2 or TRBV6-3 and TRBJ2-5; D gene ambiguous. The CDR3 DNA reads TGTGCCAGCAGTTCAACAGAGACCCAGTACTTC. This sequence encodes CASSSTETQYF.